Reported below is one T cell receptor (beta chain). Profiled with immunoSEQ multiplex PCR; TCRdb holds only in-frame clones, not every one. The sample yields about 90,000 clones, about 93% seen once. This specimen comes from a study of technical replicates of blood from several donors. This CDR3 has 14 residues. Germline values: CDR1 MGHRA, CDR2 YSYEKL. V lost 1 base to trimming and J lost 1 base, with 7 bases between them. The receptor's source is a human donor in good health. The sample comprised T cells isolated from PBMCs. The rearrangement joins TRBV4-1 to TRBJ1-1, with unresolved D. The CDR3 here is CASSQGRENTEAFF. CDR3 bases: TGCGCCAGCAGCCAAGGACGGGAGAACACTGAAGCTTTCTTT.